These 9 T cell receptor beta chains were all obtained from the same sample, sequenced in a study of shared clonotypes between healthy human individuals. Libraries were prepared by immunoSEQ multiplex PCR; TCRdb keeps only in-frame clonotypes and omits some of them. This table has approximately 2,000,000 clones, 80% to 95% appearing once. The naive CD8 subset, CD45RO-negative cells positively selected for CCR7, excluded terminally differentiated effector memory CD45RA+ cells. The sample was naive CD8+ T cells from PBMCs. The receptors originated from a man aged 18 to 30 in good health. Some clones in this sample may be carry-over from other donors' samples.

The V call is TRBV5-4, the J call TRBJ1-2; TRBD1 agrees at 7 bases. V gave up 2 bases and J gave up 4 bases; unmatched junction bases: 8. Per germline, CDR1 SGHNT and CDR2 YYREEE (reference sequence). CDR3 length equals 15 residues. CDR3 loop: CASSFSQGPSYGYTF. The DNA for the CDR3 is TGTGCCAGCAGCTTTTCACAGGGGCCCTCCTATGGCTACACCTTC. Combining the CDR3 with reference TRBV5-4 and TRBJ1-2 gives the whole variable domain ETGVTQSPTHLIKTRGQQVTLRCSSQSGHNTVSWYQQALGQGPQFIFQYYREEENGRGNFPPRFSGLQFPNYSSELNVNALELDDSALYLCASSFSQGPSYGYTFGSGTRLTVV.

Regarding this clone: The same CDR3 is also encoded by other DNA sequences in this sample. This chain links TRBV9 with TRBJ1-1; perhaps TRBD1 as D (5 bases). The CDR3 is 15 residues long. Germline-derived CDR1 and CDR2 are SGDLS and YYNGEE. V gave up 0 bases and J gave up 2 bases, with 11 bases separating them. For the CDR3, the DNA is TGTGCCAGCAGCGTAGGCAGGGACCCTAACACTGAAGCTTTCTTT. Translated: CASSVGRDPNTEAFF.

The chain uses TRBV7-9 and TRBJ2-2; 8 positions match TRBD2. This CDR3 is 15 amino acids long. V dropped 4 bases and J dropped 1; count of bases not matched to a gene: 2. Looked up from germline, CDR1 is SEHNR and CDR2 is FQNEAQ (reference sequence). The CDR3 DNA reads as TGTGCCAGCAGCTGGCTAGCGGGGAACACCGGGGAGCTGTTTTTT. Translating gives CASSWLAGNTGELFF. Full variable domain (rest looked up from reference TRBV7-9 and TRBJ2-2): DTGVSQNPRHKITKRGQNVTFRCDPISEHNRLYWYRQTLGQGPEFLTYFQNEAQLEKSRLLSDRFSAERPKGSFSTLEIQRTEQGDSAMYLCASSWLAGNTGELFFGEGSRLTVL.

This clone was recorded a few times. V usage is TRBV27 and J usage is TRBJ1-5; maybe TRBD1 (6 bases). The CDR3 has 17 amino acids. CDR1 MNHEY and CDR2 SMNVEV come from the germline V gene (reference sequence). With 0 bases removed from V and 6 bases from J, the gap between germline ends came to 18 bases. The CDR3 protein is CASSLSVAGAIFQPQHF. The CDR3 DNA is TGTGCCAGCAGTTTATCGGTAGCAGGGGCCATTTTTCAGCCCCAGCATTTT.

The chain links TRBV10-2 to TRBJ2-7; 7 nucleotides agree with TRBD2. CDR3 length: 16 amino acids. Germline V gene sequence: CDR1 WSHSY, CDR2 SAAADI. Losses at the gene ends were 2 bases for V and 3 bases for J; bases not matched to a gene: 10. The CDR3 loop reads CASSENPPSGNYEQYF. As DNA, the CDR3 is TGCGCCAGCAGTGAGAATCCCCCTAGCGGAAACTACGAGCAGTACTTC.

The chain joins TRBV27 to TRBJ2-7, with 9 bases that match TRBD1. The J segment lost 6 bases and the V segment lost 4 bases, leaving 10 bases of the junction unmatched. Germline V CDR1 and CDR2: MNHEY, SMNVEV (reference sequence). The CDR3 sequence is 15 residues long. As DNA, the CDR3 is TGTGCCAGCAGTTACGACCCCTTGGACAGGGGCGAGCAGTACTTC. It codes for CASSYDPLDRGEQYF.

The genes are TRBV27 and TRBJ2-2; the D is unclear. The length of the CDR3 is 15 residues. The V gene's germline CDR1 is MNHEY and CDR2 SMNVEV (reference sequence). The germline V and J ends were trimmed by 3 bases and 3 bases, with 11 bases remaining between them. The CDR3, as DNA: TGTGCCAGCAGTTTTTCGAATGGGGACACCGGGGAGCTGTTTTTT. It yields the protein CASSFSNGDTGELFF.

The rearrangement uses TRBV29-1 and TRBJ2-5, with a possible D match to TRBD1 (5 bases). CDR3 size: 17 residues. CDR1 is SQVTM, CDR2 ANQGSEA, per germline. V lost 0 bases, J lost 4 bases, and 21 bases lay in between. CDR3 DNA: TGCAGCGTTGAAGATTGGGTGGACCCCCGAAGGGGAGAGACCCAGTACTTC. Protein product: CSVEDWVDPRRGETQYF.

The chain has TRBV27 and TRBJ2-1, with no clear D. Germline CDR1 MNHEY, CDR2 SMNVEV (reference sequence). The V end lost 3 bases, the J end lost 8 bases, and 14 bases lay between the germline ends. The CDR3 has 14 amino acids. The CDR3 loop reads CASSLAGLVYEQFF. The CDR3 DNA reads as TGTGCCAGCAGTTTGGCAGGCCTGGTCTATGAGCAGTTCTTC.